This T cell receptor (beta chain) is drawn from a study of blood T cell repertoires in COVID-19. Study-level information: COVID-19 samples collected from the United States, Italy and Spain covered acute and convalescent phases. T cells, B-cell-depleted T cells, or PBMCs provided the cDNA or gDNA that served as material.

Per the study methods: For nucleated cells, counts were estimated from reference gene primer amplification. Profiling relied on immunoSEQ multiplex PCR, and the TCRdb table lists in-frame clones only, not all of them. Clone size and the V and J calls come from that table; the DNA yielded D and trimming. The data hold 50,000 to 55,000 clones, with 70% to 85% observed a single time. Material for sequencing was peripheral blood. The TCR comes from an elderly man with COVID-19, enrolled during active disease.

The CDR3 nucleotides are TGTGCCAGCAGTGAATGGTCCGGGACAGGGGACACCGGGGAGCTGTTTTTT. This encodes CASSEWSGTGDTGELFF. The chain employs TRBV25-1 and TRBJ2-2; TRBD1 matches 10 bases. Losses at the gene ends were 1 base for V and 3 bases for J; bases not matched to a gene: 5. Germline CDR1 MGHDK, CDR2 SYGVNS. The CDR3 consists of 17 residues.